This TCR beta chain was retrieved from a study of cytomegalovirus exposure and HLA in healthy donors. Notes on the study in general: Most likely, a cluster of highly shared sequence variants arose as a sequencing artifact. Among TCR beta chains, those listed as cytomegalovirus-associated numbered more than 150.

The germline gives CDR1 MNHEY, CDR2 SVGAGI. J was trimmed by 6 bases and V by 6 bases; bases with no gene match: 10. The CDR3 length is 14 residues. This PCR relied on a set of 60 Vbeta primers and 13 Jbeta primers. TCRdb's table, derived via immunoSEQ multiplex PCR, lists solely in-frame clones and lacks some. The sample holds about 82,000 clones, approximately 64% seen once. About this clone itself: Its antigen is currently unknown.

The source material was PBMCs. This sequence joins TRBV6-5 and TRBJ2-7, with 8 bases lining up with TRBD1. This receptor was identified in a woman aged 45-65 years in good health and CMV-seropositive. CDR3 in amino acids: CASSQDRVDPEQYF. CDR3 in DNA: TGTGCCAGCAGCCAGGACAGGGTAGACCCCGAGCAGTACTTC.